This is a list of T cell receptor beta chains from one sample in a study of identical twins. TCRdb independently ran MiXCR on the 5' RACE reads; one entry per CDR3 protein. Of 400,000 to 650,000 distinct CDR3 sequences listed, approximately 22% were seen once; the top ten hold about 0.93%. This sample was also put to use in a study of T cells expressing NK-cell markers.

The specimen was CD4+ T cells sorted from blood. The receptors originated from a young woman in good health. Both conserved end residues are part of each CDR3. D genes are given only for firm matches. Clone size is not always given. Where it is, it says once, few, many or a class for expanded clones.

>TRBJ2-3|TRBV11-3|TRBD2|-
CASSLGLRESTDTQYF
TGTGCCAGCAGCTTAGGGTTGCGGGAGAGCACAGATACGCAGTATTTT
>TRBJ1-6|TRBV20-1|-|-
CSARPGLHNSPLHF
TGCAGTGCTAGACCGGGACTGCATAATTCACCCCTCCACTTT
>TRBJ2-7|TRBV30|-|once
CAWSVGLADEQYF
TGTGCCTGGAGTGTAGGCCTAGCCGACGAGCAGTACTTC
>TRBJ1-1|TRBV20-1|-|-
CSAPKPANTEAFF
TGCAGTGCTCCGAAACCGGCGAACACTGAAGCTTTCTTT
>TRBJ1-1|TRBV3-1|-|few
CASSPYGRRTEAFF
TGTGCCAGCAGCCCTTATGGGCGTCGGACTGAAGCTTTCTTT
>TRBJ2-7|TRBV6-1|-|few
CASSDGAATTYEQYF
TGTGCCAGCAGTGACGGTGCGGCTACTACCTACGAGCAGTACTTC
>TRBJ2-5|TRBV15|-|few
CATARMETQYF
TGTGCCACCGCCAGGATGGAGACCCAGTACTTC
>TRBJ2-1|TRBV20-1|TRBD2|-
CSAPSRASGRNEQFF
TGCAGTGCGCCCTCGCGGGCTAGCGGGAGGAATGAGCAGTTCTTC
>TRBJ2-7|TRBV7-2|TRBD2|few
CASSLVGGRTHEQYF
TGTGCCAGCAGCTTAGTGGGCGGGAGGACACACGAGCAGTACTTC
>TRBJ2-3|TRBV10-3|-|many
CAISGRDPQYTQYF
TGTGCCATCAGTGGGCGAGACCCCCAGTATACGCAGTATTTT
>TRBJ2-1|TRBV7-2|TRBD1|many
CASSLQGAPYNEQFF
TGTGCCAGCAGCTTACAGGGGGCACCCTACAATGAGCAGTTCTTC
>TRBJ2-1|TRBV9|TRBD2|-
CASSVAPGGSGGYNEQFF
TGTGCCAGCAGCGTAGCCCCGGGGGGTAGCGGGGGTTACAATGAGCAGTTCTTC
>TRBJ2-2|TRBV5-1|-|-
CASSLEGMGTGELFF
TGCGCCAGCAGCTTGGAGGGGATGGGTACCGGGGAGCTGTTTTTT
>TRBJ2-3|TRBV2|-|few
CASSERGAGTYTDTQYF
TGTGCCAGCAGTGAAAGGGGGGCGGGGACGTACACAGATACGCAGTATTTT
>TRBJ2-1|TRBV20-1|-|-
CSAKRVAYSYNEQFF
TGCAGTGCAAAGAGGGTGGCGTACTCCTACAATGAGCAGTTCTTC
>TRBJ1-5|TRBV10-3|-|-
CATSGHLNQPQHF
TGTGCCACCTCGGGACACCTCAATCAGCCCCAGCATTTT
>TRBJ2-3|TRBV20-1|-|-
CSALLLRTDTQYF
TGCAGTGCCCTGCTACTTCGCACAGATACGCAGTATTTT
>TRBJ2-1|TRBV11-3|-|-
CASSAAGNEQFF
TGTGCCAGCAGCGCGGCGGGGAATGAGCAGTTCTTC
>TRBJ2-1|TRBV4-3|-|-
CASSVNSYNEQFF
TGCGCCAGCTCGGTCAACTCCTACAATGAGCAGTTCTTC
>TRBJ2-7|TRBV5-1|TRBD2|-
CASSLDLAGYTSPITYEQYF
TGCGCCAGCAGCTTGGATCTAGCGGGATATACATCGCCGATTACCTACGAGCAGTACTTC
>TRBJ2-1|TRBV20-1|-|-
CSASGLGRAPNEQFF
TGCAGTGCTAGTGGGCTGGGACGAGCACCCAATGAGCAGTTCTTC
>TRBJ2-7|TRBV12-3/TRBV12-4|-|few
CASSLADGYEQYF
TGTGCCAGCAGTTTAGCGGACGGGTACGAGCAGTACTTC
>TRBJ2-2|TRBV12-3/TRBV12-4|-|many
CASSLWGLDTGELFF
TGTGCCAGCAGTTTGTGGGGATTGGACACCGGGGAGCTGTTTTTT
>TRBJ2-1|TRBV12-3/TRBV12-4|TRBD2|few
CASSLLSGTSGSIQFF
TGTGCCAGCAGCCTCCTTTCGGGGACTAGCGGGAGTATACAGTTCTTC
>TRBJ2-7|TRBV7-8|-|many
CASSFGGIGEQYF
TGTGCCAGCAGCTTTGGAGGTATAGGCGAGCAGTACTTC
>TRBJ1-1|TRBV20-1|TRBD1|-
CSAGANRGVGTEAFF
TGCAGTGCTGGAGCCAACAGGGGGGTTGGCACTGAAGCTTTCTTT
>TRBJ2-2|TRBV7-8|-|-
CASSDVGGSTGGELFF
TGTGCCAGCAGCGACGTCGGCGGGTCGACGGGCGGGGAGCTGTTTTTT
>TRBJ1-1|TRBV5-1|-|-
CASSLETGTEAFF
TGCGCCAGCAGCTTGGAAACCGGGACAGAAGCTTTCTTT
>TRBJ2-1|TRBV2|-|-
CASRPKNEQFF
TGTGCCAGCAGACCAAAAAATGAGCAGTTCTTC
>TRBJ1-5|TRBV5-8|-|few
CASSSVGGQGVRQPQHF
TGTGCCAGCAGTTCCGTTGGAGGGCAGGGTGTAAGACAGCCCCAGCATTTT
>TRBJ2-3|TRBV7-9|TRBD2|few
CASSLARLAGKDTQYF
TGTGCCAGCAGCTTAGCGAGACTAGCGGGAAAGGATACGCAGTATTTT
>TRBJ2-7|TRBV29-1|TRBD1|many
CSVQDREGSYEQYF
TGCAGCGTGCAAGACAGGGAAGGAAGCTACGAGCAGTACTTC
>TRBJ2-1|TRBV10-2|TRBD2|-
CASSLTSGVINEQFF
TGCGCCAGCAGTCTGACTAGCGGGGTCATCAATGAGCAGTTCTTC
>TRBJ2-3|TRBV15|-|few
CATSRGLRLVSW
TGTGCCACCAGCAGAGGTCTAAGACTTGTTTCTTGG
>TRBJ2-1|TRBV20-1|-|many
CSASIRRSRHEQFF
TGCAGTGCATCTATCCGGAGATCCCGACATGAGCAGTTCTTC
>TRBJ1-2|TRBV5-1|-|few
CASSPGSPRGYTF
TGCGCCAGCAGCCCGGGGTCACCCCGGGGCTACACCTTC
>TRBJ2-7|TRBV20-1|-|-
CSAGGGSGVNEQYF
TGCAGTGCCGGCGGAGGGTCGGGGGTAAACGAGCAGTACTTC
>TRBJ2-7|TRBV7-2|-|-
CASSPALRAGGAYEQYF
TGTGCCAGCAGCCCAGCGTTGAGAGCAGGGGGGGCCTACGAGCAGTACTTC
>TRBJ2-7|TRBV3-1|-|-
CASSSLGEVEQYF
TGTGCCAGCAGCTCCCTTGGGGAAGTCGAGCAGTACTTC
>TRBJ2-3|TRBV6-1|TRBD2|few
CASGPGTSSVTQYF
TGTGCCAGCGGGCCCGGGACTAGCTCTGTGACACAGTATTTT
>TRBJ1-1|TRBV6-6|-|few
CASSTKYTEAFF
TGTGCCAGCAGTACCAAATACACTGAAGCTTTCTTT
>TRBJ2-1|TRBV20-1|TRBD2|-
CSARMGLASLEQFF
TGCAGTGCTAGAATGGGACTAGCCAGTCTTGAGCAGTTCTTC
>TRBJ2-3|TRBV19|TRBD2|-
CASKERGRSTDTQYF
TGTGCCAGCAAGGAGCGGGGGCGATCCACAGATACGCAGTATTTT
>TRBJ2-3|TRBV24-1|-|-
CATSDPGTDTQYF
TGTGCCACCAGTGATCCGGGCACAGATACGCAGTATTTT
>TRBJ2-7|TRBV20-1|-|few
CSARGRAIYEQYF
TGCAGTGCTAGAGGGCGAGCAATCTACGAGCAGTACTTC
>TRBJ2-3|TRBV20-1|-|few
CSARFTSRTDTQYF
TGCAGTGCTAGATTTACTAGCCGCACAGATACGCAGTATTTT
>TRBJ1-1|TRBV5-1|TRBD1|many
CASSPDRANTEAFF
TGTGCCAGCAGCCCGGACAGGGCGAACACTGAAGCTTTCTTT
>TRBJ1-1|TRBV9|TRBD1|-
CASSVDQGGTEAFF
TGTGCCAGCAGCGTAGATCAGGGGGGGACTGAAGCTTTCTTT